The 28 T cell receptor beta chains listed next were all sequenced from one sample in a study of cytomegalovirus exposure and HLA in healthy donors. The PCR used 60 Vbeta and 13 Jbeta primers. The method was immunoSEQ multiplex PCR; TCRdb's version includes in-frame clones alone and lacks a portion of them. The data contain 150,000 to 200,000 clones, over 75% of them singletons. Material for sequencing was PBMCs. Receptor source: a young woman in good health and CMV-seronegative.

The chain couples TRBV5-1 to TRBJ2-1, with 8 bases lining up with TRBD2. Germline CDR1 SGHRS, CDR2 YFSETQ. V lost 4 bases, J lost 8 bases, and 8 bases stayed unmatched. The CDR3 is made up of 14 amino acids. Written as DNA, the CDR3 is TGCGCCAGCAGCCTGCTTGGGACTAGGGATGAGCAGTTCTTC. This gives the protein CASSLLGTRDEQFF.

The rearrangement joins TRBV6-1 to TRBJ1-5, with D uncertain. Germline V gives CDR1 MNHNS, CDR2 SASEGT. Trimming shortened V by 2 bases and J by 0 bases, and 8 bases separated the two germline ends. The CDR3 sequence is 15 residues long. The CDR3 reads CASSESGYSNQPQHF. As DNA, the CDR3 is TGTGCCAGCAGTGAAAGCGGTTATAGCAATCAGCCCCAGCATTTT.

The DNA for the CDR3 is TGCGCCAGCAGCCAAGAAGTCAGGGCAAATTCACCCCTCCACTTT. It yields the protein CASSQEVRANSPLHF. This rearrangement joins TRBV4-1 to TRBJ1-6; TRBD1 might be the D (5 bases). The CDR3 loop spans 15 amino acids. Trimming removed 0 bases at V and 7 bases at J, with 10 bases between. In germline, CDR1 is MGHRA, CDR2 YSYEKL.

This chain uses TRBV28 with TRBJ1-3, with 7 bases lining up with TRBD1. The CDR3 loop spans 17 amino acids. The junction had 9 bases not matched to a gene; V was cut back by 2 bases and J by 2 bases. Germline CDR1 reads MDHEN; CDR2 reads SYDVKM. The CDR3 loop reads CASSLGGQKKAGNTIYF. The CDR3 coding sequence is TGTGCCAGCAGTTTAGGGGGACAGAAAAAAGCTGGAAACACCATATATTTT. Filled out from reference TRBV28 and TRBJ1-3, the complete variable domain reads DVKVTQSSRYLVKRTGEKVFLECVQDMDHENMFWYRQDPGLGLRLIYFSYDVKMKEKGDIPEGYSVSREKKERFSLILESASTNQTSMYLCASSLGGQKKAGNTIYFGEGSWLTVV.

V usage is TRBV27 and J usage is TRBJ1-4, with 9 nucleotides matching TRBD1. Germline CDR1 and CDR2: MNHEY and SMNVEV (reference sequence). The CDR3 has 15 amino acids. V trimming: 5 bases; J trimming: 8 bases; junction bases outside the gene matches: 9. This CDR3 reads CASSTYRGREEKLFF. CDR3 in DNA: TGTGCCAGCAGTACGTACAGGGGGCGAGAAGAAAAACTGTTTTTT.

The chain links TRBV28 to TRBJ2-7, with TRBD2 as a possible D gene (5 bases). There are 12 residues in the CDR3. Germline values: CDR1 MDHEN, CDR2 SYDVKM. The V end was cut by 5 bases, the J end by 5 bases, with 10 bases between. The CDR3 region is CASSLLLDEQYF. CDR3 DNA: TGTGCCAGCAGTCTACTACTAGACGAGCAGTACTTC.

Here the CDR3 reads CANSLLYGYTF. The CDR3 DNA reads as TGTGCCAACAGCCTCCTCTATGGCTACACCTTC. The genes are TRBV6-1 and TRBJ1-2; D gene uncertain. The CDR3 spans 11 residues. Germline V gene data show CDR1 as MNHNS and CDR2 as SASEGT. The V gene lost 10 bases and the J gene lost 4 bases, with 10 bases spanning the gap.

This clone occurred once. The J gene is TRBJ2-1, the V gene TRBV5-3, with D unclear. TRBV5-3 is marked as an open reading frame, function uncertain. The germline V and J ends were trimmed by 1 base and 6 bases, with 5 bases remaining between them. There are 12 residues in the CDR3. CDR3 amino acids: CARSLSCNEQFF. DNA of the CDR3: TGTGCCAGAAGCTTGTCATGCAATGAGCAGTTCTTC.

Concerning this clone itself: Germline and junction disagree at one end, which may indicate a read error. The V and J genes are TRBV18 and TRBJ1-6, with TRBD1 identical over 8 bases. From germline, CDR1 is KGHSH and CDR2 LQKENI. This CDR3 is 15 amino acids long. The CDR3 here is CASSPSVQGDSPLHF. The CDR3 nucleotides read TGTGCCAGTTCACCAAGTGTACAGGGGGATTCACCCCTCCACTTT.

The CDR3, as DNA: TGTGCCAGCAGCTACAGGGGGCAGGGCAATCAGCCCCAGCATTTT. Its translation: CASSYRGQGNQPQHF. V and J are TRBV27 and TRBJ1-5; 9 positions agree with TRBD1. Germline CDR1 and CDR2: MNHEY and SMNVEV (reference sequence). CDR3 length equals 15 residues. The V gene end was trimmed by 6 bases and the J gene end by 2 bases; junction bases not matched to a gene: 5.

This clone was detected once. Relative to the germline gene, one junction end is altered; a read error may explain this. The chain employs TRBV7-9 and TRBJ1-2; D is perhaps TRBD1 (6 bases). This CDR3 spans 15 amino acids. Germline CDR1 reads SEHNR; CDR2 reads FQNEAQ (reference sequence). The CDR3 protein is CSSSLEPGETYGYTF. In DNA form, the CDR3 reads TGTTCCAGCAGCTTAGAACCAGGGGAGACCTATGGCTACACCTTC.

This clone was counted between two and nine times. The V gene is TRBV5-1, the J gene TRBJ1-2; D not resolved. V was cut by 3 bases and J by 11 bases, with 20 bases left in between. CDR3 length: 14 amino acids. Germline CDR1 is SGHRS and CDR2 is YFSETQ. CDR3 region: CASSSLDGKTGYTF. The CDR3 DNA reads TGCGCCAGCAGCTCCCTGGACGGTAAAACGGGGTACACCTTC. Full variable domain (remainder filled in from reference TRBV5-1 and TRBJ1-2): KAGVTQTPRYLIKTRGQQVTLSCSPISGHRSVSWYQQTPGQGLQFLFEYFSETQRNKGNFPGRFSGRQFSNSRSEMNVSTLELGDSALYLCASSSLDGKTGYTFGSGTRLTVV.

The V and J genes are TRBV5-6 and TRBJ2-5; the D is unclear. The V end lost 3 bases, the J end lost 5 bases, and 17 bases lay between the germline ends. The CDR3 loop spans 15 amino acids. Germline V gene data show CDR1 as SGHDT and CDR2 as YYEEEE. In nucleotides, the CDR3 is TGTGCCAGCAGCTACCCCCCCGAGCTCCGGGAGACCCAGTACTTC. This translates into CASSYPPELRETQYF.

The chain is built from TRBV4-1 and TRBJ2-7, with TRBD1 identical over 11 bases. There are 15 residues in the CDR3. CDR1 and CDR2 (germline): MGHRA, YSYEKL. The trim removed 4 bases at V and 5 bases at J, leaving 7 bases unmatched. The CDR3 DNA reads TGCGCCAGCAGCCCAGAGGGACAGGGGGTCGACGAGCAGTACTTC. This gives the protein CASSPEGQGVDEQYF.

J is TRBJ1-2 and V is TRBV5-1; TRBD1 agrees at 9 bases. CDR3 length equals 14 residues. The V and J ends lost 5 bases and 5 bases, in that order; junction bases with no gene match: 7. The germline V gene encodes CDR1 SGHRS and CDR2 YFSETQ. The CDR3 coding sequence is TGCGCCAGCAGTCCGGGACAGGGAGTGTATGGCTACACCTTC. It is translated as CASSPGQGVYGYTF.

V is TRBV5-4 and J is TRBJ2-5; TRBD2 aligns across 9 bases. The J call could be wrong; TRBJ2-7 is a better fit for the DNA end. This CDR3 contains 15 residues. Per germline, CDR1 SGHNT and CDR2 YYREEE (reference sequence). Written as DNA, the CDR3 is TGTGCCAGCAGCTTGGAGGCTAGCGGGAACTACGAGCAGTACTTC. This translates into CASSLEASGNYEQYF.

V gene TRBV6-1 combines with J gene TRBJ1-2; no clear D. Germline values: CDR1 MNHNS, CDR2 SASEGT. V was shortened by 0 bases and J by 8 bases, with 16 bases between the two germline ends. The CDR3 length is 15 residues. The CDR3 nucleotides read TGTGCCAGCAGTGAAGCGGCGGGAAGTGCACGGGGCTACACCTTC. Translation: CASSEAAGSARGYTF.

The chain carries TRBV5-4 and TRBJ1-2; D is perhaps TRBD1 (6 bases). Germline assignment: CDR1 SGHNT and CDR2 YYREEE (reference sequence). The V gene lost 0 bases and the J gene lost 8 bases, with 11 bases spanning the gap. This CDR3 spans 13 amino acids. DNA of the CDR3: TGTGCCAGCAGCTTGGACAGGGTTGGCGGCTACACCTTC. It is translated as CASSLDRVGGYTF.

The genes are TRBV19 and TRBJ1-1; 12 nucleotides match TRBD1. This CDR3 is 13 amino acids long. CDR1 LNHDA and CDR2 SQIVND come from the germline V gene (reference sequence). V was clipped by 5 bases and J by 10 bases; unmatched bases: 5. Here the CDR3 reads CASSLGQGARAFF. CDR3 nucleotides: TGTGCCAGTAGTCTGGGACAGGGGGCCCGAGCTTTCTTT.

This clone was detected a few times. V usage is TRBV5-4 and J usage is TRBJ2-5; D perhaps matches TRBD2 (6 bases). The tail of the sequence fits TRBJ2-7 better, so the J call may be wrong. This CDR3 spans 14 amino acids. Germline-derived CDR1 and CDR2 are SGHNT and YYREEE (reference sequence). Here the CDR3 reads CASSFGGADYEQYF. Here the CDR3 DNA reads TGTGCCAGCAGCTTTGGAGGGGCGGACTACGAGCAGTACTTC.

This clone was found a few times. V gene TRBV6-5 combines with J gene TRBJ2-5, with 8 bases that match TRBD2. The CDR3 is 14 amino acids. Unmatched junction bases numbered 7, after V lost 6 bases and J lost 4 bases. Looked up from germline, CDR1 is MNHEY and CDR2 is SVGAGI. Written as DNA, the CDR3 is TGTGCCAGCAGCCCTCGGGAGGGTCGAGAGACCCAGTACTTC. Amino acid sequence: CASSPREGRETQYF.

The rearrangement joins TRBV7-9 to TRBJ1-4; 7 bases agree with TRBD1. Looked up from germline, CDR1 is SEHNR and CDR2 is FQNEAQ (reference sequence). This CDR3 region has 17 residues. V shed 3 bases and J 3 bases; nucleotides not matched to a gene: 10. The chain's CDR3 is CASSFGGTGTANEKLFF. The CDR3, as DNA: TGTGCCAGCAGCTTTGGGGGGACCGGGACAGCTAATGAAAAACTGTTTTTT.

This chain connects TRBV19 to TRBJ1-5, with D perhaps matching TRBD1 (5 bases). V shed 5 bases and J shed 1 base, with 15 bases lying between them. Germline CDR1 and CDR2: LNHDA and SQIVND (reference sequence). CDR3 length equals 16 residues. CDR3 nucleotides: TGTGCCAGTAGTCTGCAGGGTGGGGCCAGCAATCAGCCCCAGCATTTT. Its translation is CASSLQGGASNQPQHF.

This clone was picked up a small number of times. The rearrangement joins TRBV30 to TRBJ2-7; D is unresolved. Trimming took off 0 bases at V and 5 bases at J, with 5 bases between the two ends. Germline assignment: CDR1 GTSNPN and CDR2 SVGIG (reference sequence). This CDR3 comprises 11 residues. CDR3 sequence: CAWSVLNEQYF. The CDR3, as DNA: TGTGCCTGGAGTGTACTGAACGAGCAGTACTTC.

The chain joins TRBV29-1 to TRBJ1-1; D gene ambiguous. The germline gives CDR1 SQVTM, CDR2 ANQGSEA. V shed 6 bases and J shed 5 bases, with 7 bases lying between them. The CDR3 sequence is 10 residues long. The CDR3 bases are TGCAGCGTCTTCACTACTGAAGCTTTCTTT. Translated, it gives CSVFTTEAFF.

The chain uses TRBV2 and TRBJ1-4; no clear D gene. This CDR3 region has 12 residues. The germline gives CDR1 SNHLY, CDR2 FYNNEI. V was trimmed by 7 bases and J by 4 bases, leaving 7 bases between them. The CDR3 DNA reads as TGTGCCAGCACTCAGGATAATGAAAAACTGTTTTTT. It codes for CASTQDNEKLFF.

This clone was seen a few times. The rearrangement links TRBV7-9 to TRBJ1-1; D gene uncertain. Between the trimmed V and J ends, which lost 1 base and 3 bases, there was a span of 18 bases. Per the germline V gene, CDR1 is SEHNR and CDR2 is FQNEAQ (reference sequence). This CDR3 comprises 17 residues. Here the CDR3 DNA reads TGTGCCAGCAGCTTAGACGGCTGGCAGGAAGATTACACTGAAGCTTTCTTT. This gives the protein CASSLDGWQEDYTEAFF. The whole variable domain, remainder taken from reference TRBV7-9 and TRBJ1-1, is DTGVSQNPRHKITKRGQNVTFRCDPISEHNRLYWYRQTLGQGPEFLTYFQNEAQLEKSRLLSDRFSAERPKGSFSTLEIQRTEQGDSAMYLCASSLDGWQEDYTEAFFGQGTRLTVV.

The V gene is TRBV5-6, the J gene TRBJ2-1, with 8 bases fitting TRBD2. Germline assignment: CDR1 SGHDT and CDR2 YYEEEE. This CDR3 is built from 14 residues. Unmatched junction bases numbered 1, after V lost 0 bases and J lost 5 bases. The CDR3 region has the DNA TGTGCCAGCAGCTTGGTTAGCGGGGACAATGAGCAGTTCTTC. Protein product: CASSLVSGDNEQFF.